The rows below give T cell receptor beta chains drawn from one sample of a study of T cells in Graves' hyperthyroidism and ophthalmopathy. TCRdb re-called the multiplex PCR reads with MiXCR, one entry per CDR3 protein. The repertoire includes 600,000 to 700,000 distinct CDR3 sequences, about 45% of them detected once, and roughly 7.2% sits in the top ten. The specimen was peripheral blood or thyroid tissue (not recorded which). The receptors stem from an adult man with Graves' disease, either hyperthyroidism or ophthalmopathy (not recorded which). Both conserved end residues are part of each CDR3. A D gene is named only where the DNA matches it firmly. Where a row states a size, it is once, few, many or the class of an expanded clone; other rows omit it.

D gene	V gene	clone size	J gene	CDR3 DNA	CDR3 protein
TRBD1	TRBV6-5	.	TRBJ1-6	TGTGCCAGCAGTCCTGACAGGGTTCAATCACCCCTCCACTTT	CASSPDRVQSPLHF
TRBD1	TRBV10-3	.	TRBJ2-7	TGTGCCATCAGTGGGTCGGACAGGTTCAACGAGCAGTACTTC	CAISGSDRFNEQYF
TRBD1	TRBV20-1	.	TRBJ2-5	TGCAGTACTACGGGGGACAGGGAGCTCCAAGAGACCCAGTACTTC	CSTTGDRELQETQYF
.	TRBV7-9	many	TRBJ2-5	TGTGCCAGCAGCCTCTCCGGGATCCAAGAGACCCAGTACTTC	CASSLSGIQETQYF
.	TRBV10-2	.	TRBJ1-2	TGCGCCAGCTCCGGATGGGGACTCTATGGCTACACCTTC	CASSGWGLYGYTF
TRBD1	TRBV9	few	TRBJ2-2	TGTGCCAGCAGCGGACAGGGTCCGAACACCGGGGAGCTGTTTTTT	CASSGQGPNTGELFF
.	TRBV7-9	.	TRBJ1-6	TGTGCCAGCAGCTTAGGAGGCGGGATTTCACCCCTCCACTTT	CASSLGGGISPLHF
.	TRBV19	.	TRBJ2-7	TGTGCCAGTAGTAGGCGGGACTGCTACGAGCAGTACTTC	CASSRRDCYEQYF
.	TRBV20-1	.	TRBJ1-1	TGCAGTGCTAGAGAGGCGGCTGATGGGAACACTGAAGCTTTCTTT	CSAREAADGNTEAFF
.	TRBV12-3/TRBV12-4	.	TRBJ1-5	TGTGCCGGCAGTTTAGCGCTAACGAGTCAGCCCCAGCATTTT	CAGSLALTSQPQHF
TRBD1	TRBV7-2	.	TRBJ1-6	TGTGCCAGCAGCCAGGGACAGGGATCCCTCCACTTT	CASSQGQGSLHF